This T cell receptor (beta chain) was recovered during a study of blood T cell repertoires in COVID-19. The wider study: T cells, B-cell-depleted T cells, or PBMCs supplied cDNA or gDNA.

In the source study's methods: Scientists estimated how many nucleated cells there were by amplifying reference gene primers. Assay used: immunoSEQ multiplex PCR; TCRdb lists only in-frame clones, some missing. D and trimming were read from the DNA, whereas the V and J calls and clone size are those reported in that table. The data contain about 310,000 clones, approximately 89% of them seen just once; the ten biggest clones take up approximately 8.8%. The CDR3 runs to 13 residues. The V gene's germline CDR1 is MGHRA and CDR2 YSYEKL. V lost 1 base to trimming and J lost 7 bases, with 11 bases between them. Each participant's cohort was designated according to participant-reported clinical history. Recovery among Cohort 3 donors was established by two negative PCRs, clearance, or symptom resolution.

The V gene is TRBV4-1, the J gene TRBJ2-7, with D perhaps TRBD2 (5 bases). The TCR originated in a woman in her 40s who had recovered from COVID-19. Sequencing used PBMCs or T cells enriched from blood (not recorded which). This CDR3 is CASSQVMGVEQYF. The CDR3 coding sequence is TGCGCCAGCAGCCAAGTTATGGGAGTGGAGCAGTACTTC.